This TCR beta chain was captured in a study of cytomegalovirus exposure and HLA in healthy donors. General study points: One later analysis, an examination of the 100 to 150 validation repertoires, found that first-cohort TCR clusters tended to co-occur in them. Most TCR sequences proved rare, with some public TCRs found in many donors.

Sequenced by immunoSEQ multiplex PCR; TCRdb stores in-frame clones only, minus some. Of 90,000 or so clones listed, approximately 81% are singletons. This CDR3 is 14 amino acids long. CDR1 is LNHDA, CDR2 SQIVND, per germline (reference sequence). The V end was cut by 5 bases, the J end by 4 bases, with 12 bases between. The table lists this clone with a count of one. Antigen specificity is unknown. Separate from the approximately 700-subject first cohort was the approximately 110-subject validation cohort, to which the donors belonged. The TCR comes from a man younger than 35 in good health and CMV-seropositive. The rearrangement uses TRBV19 and TRBJ1-3, with TRBD1 as a possible D gene (5 bases). The sample taken for sequencing was PBMCs. CDR3: CASSLPGIGNTIYF. In DNA, the CDR3 is TGTGCCAGTAGTCTTCCAGGGATCGGAAACACCATATATTTT. Filled out from reference TRBV19 and TRBJ1-3, the complete variable domain reads DGGITQSPKYLFRKEGQNVTLSCEQNLNHDAMYWYRQDPGQGLRLIYYSQIVNDFQKGDIAEGYSVSREKKESFPLTVTSAQKNPTAFYLCASSLPGIGNTIYFGEGSWLTVV.